The present TCR beta chain was sequenced within a study of response to subunit inactivated influenza vaccine. The CDR3 covers 17 residues. Germline V gene sequence: CDR1 KGHDR, CDR2 SFDVKD. V dropped 3 bases and J dropped 1; count of bases not matched to a gene: 8. Study-wide results and limits: Seasonal influenza vaccination, on each occasion, was suggested by the authors to recruit few new T cells.

Note on this clonotype: Its specificity is not known.

TCRdb passed the RT-PCR reads through MiXCR, listing each CDR3 protein once. The sample yields about 520,000 distinct CDR3 sequences, roughly 27% seen once. The material was CD4+ T cells sorted from PBMCs, obtained less than 6 days after vaccination. The rearrangement joins TRBV24-1 to TRBJ2-3, with 8 positions matching TRBD2. This sequence was found in a man between 50 and 59 years old who received an inactivated influenza vaccine. CDR3 coding DNA: TGTGCCACCAGTGATCGTTTCGGGCGGGGGGGCACAGATACGCAGTATTTT. Amino acids: CATSDRFGRGGTDTQYF.